The T cell receptor beta chain under discussion was sequenced for a study of OX40 agonist ivuxolimab in advanced cancers. This clone was seen just once. Data came from immunoSEQ multiplex PCR; TCRdb stores just in-frame clones and leaves some out. The data show about 80,000 clones, 80% to 90% seen once. The CDR3 totals 15 residues. After removal of 8 bases from V and 6 bases from J, the junction contained 13 bases not matched to a gene. CDR1 is MNHEY, CDR2 SVGAGI, per germline. The sequencing here drew on CD4+ or CD8+ T cells sorted from blood, taken in a trial of the OX40 agonist ivuxolimab. The receptor comes from an adult with an advanced solid tumor such as melanoma, head and neck, liver or kidney cancer. The chain has TRBV6-5 and TRBJ2-5, with 9 positions matching TRBD1. This chain's CDR3 is CASRNRDRVSQTQYF. The DNA of the CDR3 is TGTGCCAGCCGAAACCGGGACAGGGTGTCACAGACCCAGTACTTC.